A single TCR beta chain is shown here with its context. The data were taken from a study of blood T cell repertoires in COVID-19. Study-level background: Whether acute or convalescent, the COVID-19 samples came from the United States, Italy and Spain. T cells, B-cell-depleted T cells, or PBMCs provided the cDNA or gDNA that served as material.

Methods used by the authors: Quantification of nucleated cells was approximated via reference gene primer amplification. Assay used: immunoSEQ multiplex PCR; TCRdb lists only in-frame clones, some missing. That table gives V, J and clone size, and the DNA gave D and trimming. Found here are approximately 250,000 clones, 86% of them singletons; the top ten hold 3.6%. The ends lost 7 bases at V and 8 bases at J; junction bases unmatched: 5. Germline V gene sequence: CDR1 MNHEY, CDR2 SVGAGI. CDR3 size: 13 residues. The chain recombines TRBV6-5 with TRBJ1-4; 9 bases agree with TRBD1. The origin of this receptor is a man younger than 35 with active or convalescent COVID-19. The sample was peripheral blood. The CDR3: CASKGQGREKLFF. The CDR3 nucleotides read TGTGCCAGCAAGGGACAGGGACGCGAAAAACTGTTTTTT.